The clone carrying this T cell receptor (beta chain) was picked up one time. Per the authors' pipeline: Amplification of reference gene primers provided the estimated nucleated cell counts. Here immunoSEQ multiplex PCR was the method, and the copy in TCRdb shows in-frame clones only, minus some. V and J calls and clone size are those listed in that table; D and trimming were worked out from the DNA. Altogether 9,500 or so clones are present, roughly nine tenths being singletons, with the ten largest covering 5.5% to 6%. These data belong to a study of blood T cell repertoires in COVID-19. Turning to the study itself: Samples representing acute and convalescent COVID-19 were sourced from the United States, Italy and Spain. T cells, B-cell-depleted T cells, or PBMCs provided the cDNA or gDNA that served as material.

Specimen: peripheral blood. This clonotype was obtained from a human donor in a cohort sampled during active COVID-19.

This CDR3 is CASSSPGGSPRGSGNTIYF. The CDR3 DNA reads TGTGCCAGCAGTTCCCCGGGAGGCTCTCCCAGGGGCTCTGGAAACACCATATATTTT. The genes are TRBV28 and TRBJ1-3; possible D gene TRBD1, 6 bases. Trimming removed 4 bases from V and 0 bases from J, with 22 bases in between. The CDR3 loop spans 19 amino acids. Per germline, CDR1 MDHEN and CDR2 SYDVKM.